This is a list of T cell receptor beta chains from one sample in a study of PD-1 blockade in classical Hodgkin lymphoma. The table came from immunoSEQ multiplex PCR; TCRdb's copy has only in-frame clones and leaves some out. The data show about 94,000 clones, 85% to 95% seen once. This specimen was peripheral blood mononuclear cells (PBMCs), taken before the fourth cycle of nivolumab. All receptors come from a human donor with classical Hodgkin lymphoma. CDR3s include the opening cysteine and the closing phenylalanine or tryptophan. A D gene is named only where the DNA matches it firmly. Expanded clones get a size class; other rows say once, few or many, or leave the size out.

CDR3 length	V gene	J gene	clone size	D gene	CDR3 protein	CDR3 DNA
14	TRBV28	TRBJ2-1	.	TRBD1	CASRDRTGRGEQFF	TGTGCCAGCAGGGATCGGACAGGGAGAGGTGAGCAGTTCTTC
13	TRBV30	TRBJ2-5	.	.	CAWRRENGGTQYF	TGTGCCTGGAGACGGGAGAATGGAGGGACCCAGTACTTC
15	TRBV6-1	TRBJ2-5	.	TRBD2	CASSEGLAGEETQYF	TGTGCCAGCAGTGAGGGACTAGCGGGAGAAGAGACCCAGTACTTC
14	TRBV6-5	TRBJ2-1	.	.	CASRLEGQYNEQFF	TGTGCCAGCAGACTCGAAGGACAGTACAATGAGCAGTTCTTC
16	TRBV4-2	TRBJ1-1	.	TRBD1	CASSPPGQALNTEAFF	TGTGCCAGCAGCCCCCCGGGACAGGCCCTGAACACTGAAGCTTTCTTT
18	TRBV19	TRBJ2-5	.	TRBD2	CASSIRPSGTRPGETQYF	TGTGCCAGTAGTATCCGGCCCTCGGGGACTAGGCCAGGGGAGACCCAGTACTTC
13	TRBV7-3	TRBJ2-3	.	.	CASSLTFFGTQYF	TGTGCCAGCAGCTTAACCTTTTTCGGTACGCAGTATTTT
14	TRBV11-2	TRBJ1-4	.	TRBD1	CASSSGQGIEKLFF	TGTGCCAGCAGCTCGGGACAGGGGATCGAAAAACTGTTTTTT
16	TRBV6-5	TRBJ2-7	.	TRBD2	CASSYSVREAHYEQYF	TGTGCCAGCAGTTACTCTGTGCGGGAGGCTCACTACGAGCAGTACTTC
16	TRBV4-1	TRBJ2-7	.	TRBD2	CASSQPTSGRDYEQYF	TGCGCCAGCAGCCAACCTACTAGCGGGCGGGACTACGAGCAGTACTTC
18	TRBV7-8	TRBJ2-7	.	TRBD2	CASSLPSSGGGDLYEQYF	TGTGCCAGCAGCTTACCCTCGAGCGGGGGAGGGGATCTCTACGAGCAGTACTTC
16	TRBV7-9	TRBJ1-2	.	TRBD1	CASSFLPGQGTLGYTF	TGTGCCAGCAGCTTCCTCCCGGGACAGGGAACTTTAGGCTACACCTTC
13	TRBV19	TRBJ1-5	once	.	CASSIAGVQPQHF	TGTGCCAGTAGTATAGCAGGGGTTCAGCCCCAGCATTTT
14	TRBV11-2	TRBJ1-2	.	.	CASSSTGTGFGYTF	TGTGCCAGCAGCTCAACAGGGACTGGGTTTGGCTACACCTTC
13	TRBV30	TRBJ1-1	.	.	CAWREAVRTEAFF	TGTGCCTGGAGAGAGGCTGTTAGGACTGAAGCTTTCTTT
15	TRBV2	TRBJ2-7	once	.	CASSEGPGNTYEQYF	TGTGCCAGCAGTGAAGGCCCCGGGAACACCTACGAGCAGTACTTC
15	TRBV27	TRBJ2-1	.	TRBD2	CASSFMGGSRDEQFF	TGTGCCAGCAGTTTCATGGGCGGGAGTAGAGATGAGCAGTTCTTC
15	TRBV7-8	TRBJ2-2	.	.	CASSSPLPNTGELFF	TGTGCCAGCAGCTCTCCCCTTCCGAACACCGGGGAGCTGTTTTTT
14	TRBV29-1	TRBJ1-2	.	.	CSARSTGTFASYTF	TGCAGCGCCCGATCCACCGGGACCTTCGCGTCCTACACCTTC
15	TRBV7-9	TRBJ2-1	.	.	CASSLAVSSYNEQFF	TGTGCCAGCAGCTTAGCGGTTAGCTCCTACAATGAGCAGTTCTTC
14	TRBV30	TRBJ2-7	.	.	CAWSVDRTAYEQYF	TGTGCCTGGAGTGTCGACAGGACCGCCTACGAGCAGTACTTC
18	TRBV23-1	TRBJ2-7	once	TRBD2	CASSQGISGRAKRDEQYF	TGCGCCAGCAGTCAGGGGATTAGCGGGAGGGCCAAAAGGGACGAGCAGTACTTC
14	TRBV28	TRBJ1-2	.	.	CATDRGEGSYGYTF	TGTGCCACCGACCGGGGGGAGGGAAGCTATGGCTACACCTTC
15	TRBV4-2	TRBJ1-2	few	.	CASSQAEQEVYGYTF	TGTGCCAGCAGCCAAGCTGAACAGGAGGTCTATGGCTACACCTTC
13	TRBV9	TRBJ2-5	once	.	CASSVSGGETQYF	TGTGCCAGCAGCGTATCAGGGGGGGAGACCCAGTACTTC
17	TRBV27	TRBJ2-3	.	TRBD2	CASSHPGLAGGPDTQYF	TGTGCCAGCAGTCATCCGGGACTAGCGGGAGGGCCGGATACGCAGTATTTT
17	TRBV27	TRBJ1-5	.	.	CASSFSGTIDSNQPQHF	TGTGCCAGCAGTTTCTCCGGGACAATCGATAGCAATCAGCCCCAGCATTTT
16	TRBV28	TRBJ2-7	.	TRBD1	CASLPPGQGVLHEQYF	TGTGCCAGCCTACCTCCGGGACAGGGGGTTTTGCACGAGCAGTACTTC
19	TRBV4-1	TRBJ2-6	.	TRBD1	CASSHERQGAVSGANVLTF	TGCGCCAGCAGCCACGAAAGACAGGGGGCTGTCTCTGGGGCCAACGTCCTGACTTTC
14	TRBV19	TRBJ2-7	.	.	CASSRSGQAYEQYF	TGTGCCAGTAGTAGAAGCGGGCAGGCCTACGAGCAGTACTTC
14	TRBV25-1	TRBJ2-7	.	TRBD1	CASSLDRGRGEQYF	TGTGCCAGCAGTCTCGACAGGGGGCGAGGCGAGCAGTACTTC
16	TRBV7-6	TRBJ1-2	.	.	CASSLGPLALNYGYTF	TGTGCCAGCAGCTTAGGTCCCTTGGCACTAAACTATGGCTACACCTTC
15	TRBV19	TRBJ2-7	.	TRBD1	CASSTSDRDVYEQYF	TGTGCCAGTAGTACTTCCGACAGGGATGTTTACGAGCAGTACTTC
16	TRBV28	TRBJ1-6	.	.	CASTPPGSYYNSPLHF	TGTGCCAGCACCCCCCCCGGTTCATACTATAATTCACCCCTCCACTTT
14	TRBV5-1	TRBJ1-1	few	TRBD1	CASSFGQENSEAFF	TGCGCCAGCAGCTTTGGACAGGAAAATTCTGAAGCTTTCTTT
14	TRBV9	TRBJ1-1	few	TRBD1	CASSETGIITEAFF	TGTGCCAGCAGCGAGACAGGGATCATCACTGAAGCTTTCTTT
12	TRBV2	TRBJ1-6	.	.	CASREKASPLHF	TGTGCCAGCAGAGAGAAGGCTTCACCCCTCCACTTT
14	TRBV28	TRBJ2-1	.	.	CASSMTQEYNEQFF	TGTGCCAGCAGCATGACGCAGGAGTACAATGAGCAGTTCTTC
14	TRBV5-1	TRBJ2-1	.	.	CASLRDSVNSEQFF	TGCGCCAGCTTACGGGACTCTGTAAATAGTGAGCAGTTCTTC
15	TRBV6-1	TRBJ1-5	.	.	CASSEAGGLHQPQHF	TGTGCCAGCAGTGAAGCGGGGGGTTTGCATCAGCCCCAGCATTTT
15	TRBV6-1	TRBJ1-4	.	.	CASSETIATNEKLFF	TGTGCCAGCAGTGAGACGATCGCAACTAATGAAAAACTGTTTTTT
14	TRBV27	TRBJ2-7	.	.	CASSFVADPYEQYF	TGTGCCAGCAGTTTTGTGGCCGACCCCTACGAGCAGTACTTC
16	TRBV4-1	TRBJ2-3	.	.	CASSQDPGLGTDTQYF	TGCGCCAGCAGCCAAGATCCCGGGCTGGGCACAGATACGCAGTATTTT
16	TRBV7-2	TRBJ2-7	.	TRBD1	CASSFPKDRGNGEQYF	TGTGCCAGCAGCTTTCCGAAGGACAGGGGCAATGGCGAGCAGTACTTC
17	TRBV27	TRBJ2-7	.	TRBD1	CASRRYRGQGIDYEQYF	TGTGCCAGCAGGCGGTACCGGGGACAGGGAATCGACTACGAGCAGTACTTC
16	TRBV29-1	TRBJ2-1	.	.	CSAPVGGTPSRSEQFF	TGCAGCGCCCCGGTCGGGGGGACACCATCCAGGAGTGAGCAGTTCTTC
17	TRBV6-1	TRBJ1-1	.	.	CASSESGAGERNTEAFF	TGTGCCAGCAGTGAATCGGGGGCTGGGGAGAGGAACACTGAAGCTTTCTTT
19	TRBV23-1	TRBJ2-6	.	TRBD1	CASSQSLQGAPTGANVLTF	TGCGCCAGCAGTCAATCGTTACAGGGGGCCCCTACTGGGGCCAACGTCCTGACTTTC
15	TRBV5-4	TRBJ2-5	.	.	CASSSRREGGETQYF	TGTGCCAGCAGCTCGCGCCGAGAGGGCGGGGAGACCCAGTACTTC
18	TRBV9	TRBJ2-3	.	TRBD2	CASSRGASGRLRTDTQYF	TGTGCCAGCAGCCGAGGGGCTAGCGGGAGATTACGCACAGATACGCAGTATTTT
13	TRBV9	TRBJ2-1	.	.	CASSVQGDNEQFF	TGTGCCAGCAGCGTACAGGGTGACAATGAGCAGTTCTTC
15	TRBV11-2	TRBJ2-3	.	.	CASSKAAVGTDTQYF	TGTGCCAGCAGCAAGGCAGCGGTCGGCACAGATACGCAGTATTTT
12	TRBV25-1	TRBJ1-4	.	.	CASSERGGKLFF	TGTGCCAGCAGTGAAAGAGGAGGAAAACTGTTTTTT
14	TRBV7-6	TRBJ2-7	.	.	CASSLRRDSYEQYF	TGTGCCAGCAGCTTACGGCGGGACTCCTACGAGCAGTACTTC
13	TRBV7-9	TRBJ1-1	.	.	CASSLGAGTEAFF	TGTGCCAGCAGCTTAGGCGCCGGCACTGAAGCTTTCTTT